This T cell receptor beta chain was sequenced in a study of CD8 T cells in ankylosing spondylitis. Trimming took 2 bases from V and 4 from J; bases not matched to a gene: 3. Germline values: CDR1 DFQATT, CDR2 SNEGSKA (reference sequence). The length of the CDR3 is 13 residues. MiXCR, applied by TCRdb to the 5' RACE reads, yields one record per CDR3 protein. The sample lists roughly 180,000 distinct CDR3 sequences; 10% to 15% were seen once. The sample comprised blood, either unsorted or a sorted T cell fraction (not recorded which). The receptor was isolated from a female donor with ankylosing spondylitis or in good health (not recorded which). This chain links TRBV20-1 with TRBJ2-5, with 8 nucleotides matching TRBD2. The CDR3 reads CSARLAGLETQYF. As DNA, the CDR3 is TGCAGTGCTAGACTAGCGGGTCTAGAGACCCAGTACTTC.